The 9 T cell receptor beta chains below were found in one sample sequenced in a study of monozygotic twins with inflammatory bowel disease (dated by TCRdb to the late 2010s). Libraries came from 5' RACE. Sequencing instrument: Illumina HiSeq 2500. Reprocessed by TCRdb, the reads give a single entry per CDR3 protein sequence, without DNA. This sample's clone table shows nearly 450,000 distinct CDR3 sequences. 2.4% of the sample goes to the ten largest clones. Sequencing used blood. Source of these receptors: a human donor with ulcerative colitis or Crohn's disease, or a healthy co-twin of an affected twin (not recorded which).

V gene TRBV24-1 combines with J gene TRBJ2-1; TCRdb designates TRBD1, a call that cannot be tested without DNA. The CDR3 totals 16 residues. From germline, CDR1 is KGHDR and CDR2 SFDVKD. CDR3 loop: CATSDPVKGSYNEQFF.

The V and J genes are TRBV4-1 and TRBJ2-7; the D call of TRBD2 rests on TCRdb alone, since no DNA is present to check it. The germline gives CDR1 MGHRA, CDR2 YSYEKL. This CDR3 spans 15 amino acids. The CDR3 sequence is CASSQLSGGAYEQYF.

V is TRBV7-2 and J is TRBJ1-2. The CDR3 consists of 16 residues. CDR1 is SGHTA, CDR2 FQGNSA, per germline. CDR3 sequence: CASSLDAAGANYGYTF.

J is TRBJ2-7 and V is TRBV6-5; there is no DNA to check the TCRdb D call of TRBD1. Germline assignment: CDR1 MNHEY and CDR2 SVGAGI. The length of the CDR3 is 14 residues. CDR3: CASSWTGGGYEQYF.

The CDR3 sequence: CAASRGRDNSPLHF. The chain is built from TRBV10-3 and TRBJ1-6; TCRdb's D call, TRBD1, is unchecked because there is no DNA. CDR1 and CDR2 from the germline V gene are ENHRY and SYGVKD. This CDR3 has 14 amino acids.

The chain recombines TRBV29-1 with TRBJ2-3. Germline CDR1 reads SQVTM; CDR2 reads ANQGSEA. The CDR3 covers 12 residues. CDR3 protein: CSGQFLADTQYF.

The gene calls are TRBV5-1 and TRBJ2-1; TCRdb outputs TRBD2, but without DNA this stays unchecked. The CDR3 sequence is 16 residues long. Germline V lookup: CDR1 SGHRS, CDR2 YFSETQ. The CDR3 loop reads CASSSSSGKAYNEQFF. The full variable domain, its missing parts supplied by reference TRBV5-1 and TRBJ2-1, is KAGVTQTPRYLIKTRGQQVTLSCSPISGHRSVSWYQQTPGQGLQFLFEYFSETQRNKGNFPGRFSGRQFSNSRSEMNVSTLELGDSALYLCASSSSSGKAYNEQFFGPGTRLTVL.

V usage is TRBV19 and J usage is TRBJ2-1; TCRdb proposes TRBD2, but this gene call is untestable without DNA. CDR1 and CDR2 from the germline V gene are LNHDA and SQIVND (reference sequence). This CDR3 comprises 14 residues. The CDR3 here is CASSTQSGSNEQFF.

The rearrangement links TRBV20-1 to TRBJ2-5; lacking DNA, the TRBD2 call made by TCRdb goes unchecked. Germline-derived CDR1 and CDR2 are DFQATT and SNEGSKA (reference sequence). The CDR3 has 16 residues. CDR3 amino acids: CSARDPWREVEETQYF.